Following are 32 T cell receptor beta chains from one sample sequenced in a study of tumor and adjacent non-tumor tissue in lung cancer (dated by TCRdb to the late 2010s). RNA was isolated from bulk unsorted tissue, and RNA quality was assessed with a NanoDrop ND-1000 and an Agilent 2100. Library construction relied on multiplex PCR. Sequenced using an Illumina HiSeq 2500. TCRbeta libraries were constructed through three rounds of nested PCR with primers (Table S4) according to protocols adapted from ARM-PCR. TCRdb ran its own pipeline on the public reads, namely fastp trimming at Q25 and MiXCR clone calling, and kept in-frame beta chains. Each entry merges the rows of one CDR3 protein and shows their most common DNA and genes. The sample profile shows just over 200,000 distinct CDR3 sequences; approximately 74% of them were found once. Together, the top ten hold almost 25% of the sample. Sequencing was performed on lung tumor tissue. The receptors shown here come from a man aged 55 to 70 with non-small cell lung cancer.

In regard to this clonotype: The junction departs from germline at one end; a sequencing error may be responsible. The V gene is TRBV20-1, the J gene TRBJ2-1, with D possibly TRBD2 on 6 matching bases. CDR1 and CDR2 from the germline V gene are DFQATT and SNEGSKA (reference sequence). This CDR3 region has 12 residues. The CDR3 spells CRAVHGLNEQFF. The CDR3 region has the DNA TGCCGTGCCGTCCATGGACTAAATGAGCAGTTCTTC.

A remark on this clonotype: Given the absence of the conserved phenylalanine or tryptophan at the CDR3 end, a read error is likely. The DNA is omitted, as the CDR3 cannot be located on it reliably, and the CDR3 follows TCRdb's listing. V gene TRBV6-1 combines with J gene TRBJ1-1; TRBD1, as called in the table, went unchecked against the DNA. With termini counted, the CDR3 has 13 amino acids. Germline-derived CDR1 and CDR2 are MNHNS and SASEGT. CDR3 sequence: CATIGTVTPRTFC.

V and J are TRBV20-1 and TRBJ1-2; D may be TRBD1 (5 bases). CDR3 size: 16 residues. Trimming left V 8 bases short and J 2 bases short, with 24 bases between. Per germline, CDR1 DFQATT and CDR2 SNEGSKA (reference sequence). The CDR3 sequence is CSPGDPGSIANYGYTF. The CDR3 nucleotides are TGCAGTCCTGGGGACCCCGGGAGCATAGCCAACTATGGCTACACCTTC.

Notes on this clonotype: This likely comes from a read error, as the CDR3 has no conserved phenylalanine or tryptophan at its end. The chain carries TRBV20-1 and TRBJ1-2; tentative D call: TRBD1 (5 bases). This CDR3 contains 16 residues. The germline CDR1 and CDR2 sequences are DFQATT and SNEGSKA (reference sequence). The CDR3 nucleotides are TGCAATGCTAGAGATCCGGGACCACAGAAAGTTTATGGCTACACCCTC. Translation: CNARDPGPQKVYGYTL.

In its sample, this clonotype was seen a few times. The V call is TRBV5-4, the J call TRBJ2-1, with TRBD2 matching 14 bases. This CDR3 has 16 residues. The V and J ends lost 0 bases and 7 bases, in that order; junction bases with no gene match: 3. Germline V gene lookup returns CDR1 SGHNT and CDR2 YYREEE (reference sequence). The CDR3 is CASSLGTSGRRNEQFF. The CDR3, as DNA: TGTGCCAGCAGCTTGGGGACTAGCGGGAGGCGGAATGAGCAGTTCTTC.

In the case of this clonotype: This may come from a read error, since a much larger clone is one base off. The chain carries TRBV4-1 and TRBJ1-3, with a possible D match to TRBD1 (6 bases). The CDR3 consists of 14 residues. Trimming stripped 4 bases from V and 2 bases from J, with 9 bases between. Germline CDR1 is MGHRA and CDR2 is YSYEKL. In DNA, the CDR3 is TGCGCCAGCAGCCTAGGGACAACTGGAAACACCATATATTTT. Translating gives CASSLGTTGNTIYF.

A remark on this clonotype: The CDR3 does not end in the conserved phenylalanine or tryptophan, so this is likely a read error. The J gene is TRBJ2-1, the V gene TRBV12-5; D gene uncertain. Per the germline V gene, CDR1 is LGHNT and CDR2 is FRNRAP. V was trimmed by 2 bases and J by 8 bases, leaving 16 bases between them. CDR3 length: 15 residues. CDR3 coding DNA: TGTGCTAGTGGTTTGTCCTCTGGGAAGGTCCATGAGCAGTTCCTC. Translated, it gives CASGLSSGKVHEQFL.

Concerning this clonotype itself: Its ends do not fully match the called genes, so a read error is possible. This chain uses TRBV28 with TRBJ1-2; unclear D gene. CDR1 and CDR2 (germline): MDHEN, SYDVKM. CDR3 size: 15 residues. For the CDR3, the DNA is TGTGCCAACAGCGCCTCATTAGGAGGGCCGTATGGTTACACCTTC. Amino acid sequence: CANSASLGGPYGYTF.

As regards this clonotype: Since no conserved phenylalanine or tryptophan closes the CDR3, a read error is the likely cause. The gene calls are TRBV29-1 and TRBJ1-2; the D is unclear. Germline V gene sequence: CDR1 SQVTM, CDR2 ANQGSEA. V gave up 4 bases and J gave up 4 bases, with 10 bases separating them. The length of the CDR3 is 12 residues. CDR3 nucleotide sequence: TGCAGCGTTGGCAGAGGGAGCTATGGCTACACCTTA. This encodes CSVGRGSYGYTL.

The chain links TRBV11-3 to TRBJ2-5, with TRBD1 identical over 10 bases. This CDR3 contains 14 residues. Unmatched junction bases numbered 11, after V lost 7 bases and J lost 9 bases. CDR1 is SGHNT, CDR2 YENEEA, per germline. CDR3 DNA: TGTGCCAGCATGCTGACAGGGGGCTGGGAGTCCCAGTACTTC. It codes for CASMLTGGWESQYF.

About this clonotype: This may be a read error, as it is one base from a much larger clone. This chain uses TRBV4-3 with TRBJ2-1; 9 bases align to TRBD2. Germline CDR1 and CDR2: LGHNA and YSLEER. The CDR3 is made up of 14 amino acids. This CDR3 is CACSDSSGKGEQFF. CDR3 nucleotides: TGCGCCTGCAGCGACTCTAGCGGGAAGGGTGAGCAGTTCTTC.

A word on this clonotype: At one end, the junction sequence differs from germline, possibly due to a read error. The V and J genes are TRBV29-1 and TRBJ2-2; TRBD2 agrees at 7 bases. The CDR3 loop spans 15 amino acids. Germline V gives CDR1 SQVTM, CDR2 ANQGSEA. CDR3 coding DNA: TGCAGAGTGACCGGGAGTAGCGGGTTCACCGGGGAGCTGTCTTTT. Protein: CRVTGSSGFTGELSF.

About this clonotype itself: The germline gene is not matched at one end of the junction; a read error may be the cause. The chain is built from TRBV6-5 and TRBJ2-7, with D possibly TRBD1 on 6 matching bases. Germline CDR1 and CDR2: MNHEY and SVGAGI. The CDR3 length is 15 residues. The CDR3 sequence: CVSSYLAGVFYEQYF. The CDR3, as DNA: TGTGTCAGCAGTTACCTGGCAGGGGTATTCTACGAGCAGTACTTC.

This clonotype was counted at least ten times. The chain has TRBV11-2 and TRBJ2-3; TRBD2 agrees at 9 bases. The V and J ends lost 3 bases and 4 bases, in that order; junction bases with no gene match: 5. The CDR3 is 15 amino acids. From germline, CDR1 is SGHAT and CDR2 FQNNGV. CDR3 residues: CASSFRAGGSDTQYF. As DNA, the CDR3 is TGTGCCAGCAGCTTCCGAGCGGGAGGTTCAGATACGCAGTATTTT.

This clonotype was found many times. The V gene is TRBV6-6, the J gene TRBJ1-6; D is ambiguous. Trimming took off 5 bases at V and 9 bases at J, with 14 bases between the two ends. The CDR3 has 14 residues. Germline CDR1 reads MNHNY; CDR2 reads SVGAGI (reference sequence). The CDR3 protein is CASSRGAYGSPLHF. CDR3 bases: TGTGCCAGCAGTCGAGGTGCCTATGGTTCACCCCTCCACTTT.

The chain carries TRBV30 and TRBJ2-3, with 7 bases identical to TRBD2. With 2 bases clipped from V and 6 bases from J, the junction kept 2 bases outside the gene matches. The germline gives CDR1 GTSNPN, CDR2 SVGIG (reference sequence). This CDR3 contains 12 residues. The CDR3 DNA is TGTGCCTGGAGTCCGGGAGGTGATACGCAGTATTTT. Its translation: CAWSPGGDTQYF. Complete variable domain (other parts from reference TRBV30 and TRBJ2-3): SQTIHQWPATLVQPVGSPLSLECTVEGTSNPNLYWYRQAAGRGLQLLFYSVGIGQISSEVPQNLSASRPQDRQFILSSKKLLLSDSGFYLCAWSPGGDTQYFGPGTRLTVL.

The V call is TRBV29-1, the J call TRBJ1-1; 7 bases are shared with TRBD1. Germline V gene sequence: CDR1 SQVTM, CDR2 ANQGSEA. The V and J ends lost 5 bases and 2 bases, in that order; junction bases with no gene match: 5. This CDR3 contains 13 residues. CDR3 loop: CSVRTGSNTEAFF. CDR3 sequence (DNA): TGCAGCGTTAGGACAGGATCTAACACTGAAGCTTTCTTT.

As to this clonotype: A read error may produce the germline difference seen at one junction end. The chain joins TRBV20-1 to TRBJ1-1; possibly TRBD1 for D (6 bases). CDR1 DFQATT and CDR2 SNEGSKA come from the germline V gene (reference sequence). The CDR3 consists of 16 residues. In DNA form, the CDR3 reads TGTAGTGCTAGAGACCCCAGGACAGTTCTGAACACTGAAGCTTTCTTT. This gives the protein CSARDPRTVLNTEAFF.

A word on this clonotype: A read error is likely, as this CDR3 ends without the conserved phenylalanine or tryptophan. This chain uses TRBV6-6 with TRBJ1-2; D gene unclear. The V end lost 9 bases, the J end lost 2 bases, and 10 bases lay between the germline ends. This CDR3 comprises 12 residues. Germline-derived CDR1 and CDR2 are MNHNY and SVGAGI (reference sequence). In nucleotides, the CDR3 is TGTGCCAGACGAGAACAGAACTATGGCTACACCATC. As protein: CARREQNYGYTI.

A word on this clonotype: At one end, the junction sequence differs from germline, possibly due to a read error. The chain links TRBV20-1 to TRBJ2-5; D gene ambiguous. Germline lookup yields CDR1 DFQATT and CDR2 SNEGSKA (reference sequence). The CDR3 totals 12 residues. The CDR3 is CSAPVHQEAQYF. CDR3 sequence (DNA): TGCAGTGCCCCGGTCCACCAAGAGGCCCAGTACTTC.

As concerns this clonotype: It is likely a read error, because the conserved phenylalanine at the end of the CDR3 is missing. The gene calls are TRBV5-6 and TRBJ2-1; TRBD1 might be the D (5 bases). The CDR3 runs to 17 residues. V was cut by 7 bases and J by 0 bases, with 20 bases left in between. Germline V CDR1 and CDR2: SGHDT, YYEEEE. For the CDR3, the DNA is TGTGCCAGCGGAACAGCCAGGACACTATACTCCTACAATGAGCAGTTCATC. Its protein is CASGTARTLYSYNEQFI.

This chain uses TRBV12-3 or TRBV12-4 with TRBJ1-4, with D hard to call. The CDR3 extends over 11 amino acids. V lost 3 bases and J 17 bases, leaving 13 bases between the germline ends. For the CDR3, the DNA is TGTGCCAGCAGTTTCTCGAGTAGGCTATTTTTT. Protein product: CASSFSSRLFF.

As to this clonotype: Its ends do not fully match the called genes, so a read error is possible. The chain joins TRBV11-1 to TRBJ2-3; weak D call: TRBD2 (6 bases). Germline V gene sequence: CDR1 SGHAT, CDR2 FQDESV (reference sequence). This CDR3 is 15 amino acids long. CDR3 nucleotides: TGTACTAGCAGCTTAGGGCCCTACAGCACAGATACTCAGTATTTT. Translated: CTSSLGPYSTDTQYF. Together with reference TRBV11-1 and TRBJ2-3, the CDR3 gives the full variable domain: EAEVAQSPRYKITEKSQAVAFWCDPISGHATLYWYRQILGQGPELLVQFQDESVVDDSQLPKDRFSAERLKGVDSTLKIQPAELGDSAMYLCTSSLGPYSTDTQYFGPGTRLTVL.

About this clonotype: The junction departs from the called germline gene at one end, perhaps through a read error. This rearrangement joins TRBV20-1 to TRBJ1-5, with 8 bases fitting TRBD1. The germline V gene encodes CDR1 DFQATT and CDR2 SNEGSKA (reference sequence). The CDR3 length is 15 residues. CDR3 DNA: TGCAGTGCTATAGATCAACAGGGGGGTGGGCAGCCCCAGCACTTT. Translated: CSAIDQQGGGQPQHF.

Comment on this clonotype: An end of the junction does not agree with germline; a read error may underlie this. The chain uses TRBV20-1 and TRBJ2-7; 9 nucleotides agree with TRBD2. CDR1 and CDR2 from the germline V gene are DFQATT and SNEGSKA (reference sequence). The CDR3 is made up of 14 amino acids. The DNA of the CDR3 is TGCAGTGATCCCCCTAGCGGGAACTCCTACAAGCAGTACTTC. Translation gives CSDPPSGNSYKQYF.

Note on this clonotype: The CDR3 carries no conserved terminal phenylalanine or tryptophan, so it likely arises from a read error. The CDR3 sequence: CASSCTMGGPKENQYL. CDR3 in DNA: TGTGCCAGCAGCTGCACAATGGGGGGGCCAAAGGAGAACCAGTACCTC. The chain carries TRBV11-1 and TRBJ2-5; tentative D call: TRBD2 (7 bases). Germline V gene lookup returns CDR1 SGHAT and CDR2 FQDESV (reference sequence). The CDR3 has 16 residues.

The chain is built from TRBV29-1 and TRBJ1-1; no definite D call. Germline V gene data show CDR1 as SQVTM and CDR2 as ANQGSEA. V was shortened by 4 bases and J by 4 bases, with 13 bases between the two germline ends. The CDR3 is 13 residues long. CDR3: CSVASTAITEAFF. CDR3 in DNA: TGCAGCGTTGCGTCGACGGCGATCACTGAAGCTTTCTTT.

Details on this clonotype: This clone may be a read error of a much larger clone one base away. The chain combines TRBV6-5 with TRBJ2-5, with D possibly matching TRBD1 (6 bases). The germline CDR1 and CDR2 sequences are MNHEY and SVGAGI. The CDR3 is 15 residues long. This CDR3 is CVSSSPRGQGETQYF. In DNA form, the CDR3 reads TGTGTCAGCAGTTCCCCTAGAGGTCAGGGGGAGACCCAGTACTTC.

A remark on this clonotype: The final CDR3 position lacks the conserved phenylalanine or tryptophan, pointing to a likely read error. The V and J genes are TRBV6-6 and TRBJ2-7; D is perhaps TRBD1 (6 bases). The CDR3 totals 14 residues. The germline gives CDR1 MNHNY, CDR2 SVGAGI (reference sequence). The V gene lost 5 bases and the J gene lost 3 bases, with 14 bases spanning the gap. The CDR3 coding sequence is TGTGCCAGCAGTCCCTACCTACAGGGCTACGAGCAGTACCTC. The encoded protein is CASSPYLQGYEQYL.

This clonotype was seen many times. The chain links TRBV29-1 to TRBJ2-7; the D is unclear. Per the germline V gene, CDR1 is SQVTM and CDR2 is ANQGSEA. The CDR3 sequence is 11 residues long. The V gene lost 7 bases and the J gene lost 3 bases, with 10 bases spanning the gap. In DNA, the CDR3 is TGCAGCGCCCGTTCGGGCTACGAGCAGTACTTC. This gives the protein CSARSGYEQYF.

Remarks on this clonotype: A much larger clone is a single base away; this may be a read error. This chain uses TRBV20-1 with TRBJ2-7; 8 positions agree with TRBD1. V lost 7 bases to trimming and J lost 0 bases; unmatched junction nucleotides: 8. Germline V CDR1 and CDR2: DFQATT, SNEGSKA (reference sequence). This CDR3 has 14 residues. The CDR3: CSVLTGVLSYEQYF. DNA for the CDR3: TGCAGTGTCTTGACAGGGGTCCTCTCCTACGAGCAGTACTTC.

The chain joins TRBV14 to TRBJ2-1; 9 bases are a match to TRBD2. The germline V gene encodes CDR1 SGHDN and CDR2 FVKESK. After removal of 1 base from V and 7 bases from J, the junction contained 8 bases not matched to a gene. This CDR3 is built from 16 residues. CDR3 amino acids: CASSQVYSGRRNEQFF. DNA for the CDR3: TGTGCCAGCAGCCAAGTGTACAGCGGGAGGAGGAATGAGCAGTTCTTC.